What follows describes a single TCR beta chain. Its antigen is not known. PCR was performed using 60 Vbeta and 13 Jbeta primers. Original processing methods: An analysis performed later counted 74 million or so unique TCR beta chains (roughly 11 million of them shared). Measured with immunoSEQ multiplex PCR; TCRdb has only the in-frame clones, and not every one. V and J calls and clone size follow that table, whereas D and trimming were derived from the DNA. The sample includes more than 250,000 clones, 85% to 90% seen only once; the top ten take more than 2%. Per the germline V gene, CDR1 is LNHDA and CDR2 is SQIVND (reference sequence). V was pared by 1 base and J by 4 bases, with 13 bases between. The CDR3 extends over 15 amino acids. The sample belongs to a study of cytomegalovirus exposure and HLA in healthy donors. General observations from the study: Presence/absence analyses took donor sequencing depth as roughly uniform. The authors later linked a missense DCLRE1C variant to TCR beta V- and J-gene trimming.

The chain combines TRBV19 with TRBJ1-1; D perhaps matches TRBD1 (6 bases). This TCR came from a woman aged 18-29 years in good health and CMV-seronegative. Sequences were obtained from PBMCs. CDR3 coding DNA: TGTGCCAGTAGTATAGGAGGGGGTTTGGCCACTGAAGCTTTCTTT. Translating it yields CASSIGGGLATEAFF.